The rows below give T cell receptor beta chains drawn from one sample of a study of T-cell memory formation after mild COVID-19. TCRdb re-called the 5' RACE reads with MiXCR, one entry per CDR3 protein. The data hold 450,000 to 650,000 distinct CDR3 sequences, with around 21% observed a single time. The sequenced sample consisted of PBMCs or a T cell subset sorted from them (not recorded which). These receptors were obtained from an adult woman who had mild COVID-19 (a few samples of this study predate the infection). Cell type and time point are not known. Both conserved end residues are part of each CDR3. A D gene is named only where the DNA matches it firmly. Only part of the rows carry a size: once, few, many, or a class if the clone is expanded.

d_call j_call v_call clone_size cdr3_nt cdr3_aa
TRBD2 TRBJ2-3 TRBV7-6 many TGTGCCAGCAGCTTAGTATCTAGCGGGGTCCTAGATACGCAGTATTTT CASSLVSSGVLDTQYF
. TRBJ1-1 TRBV12-3/TRBV12-4 few TGTGCCAGCAGCCGGGGGAGAACTGAAGCTTTCTTT CASSRGRTEAFF
. TRBJ2-5 TRBV5-1 few TGTGCCAGCAGCTTCGGGACATTTCAAGAGACCCAGTACTTC CASSFGTFQETQYF
. TRBJ2-3 TRBV6-2/TRBV6-3 . TGTGCCACGGCAGGATATAGCACAGATACGCAGTATTTT CATAGYSTDTQYF
TRBD1 TRBJ2-7 TRBV7-9 few TGTGCCAGCACCTGGGGGGGACAGGGGTCCCACGAGCAGTACTTC CASTWGGQGSHEQYF
. TRBJ2-2 TRBV24-1 . TGTGCCACCAGTGATTCGGATCTGGGGGAGCTGTTTTTT CATSDSDLGELFF
. TRBJ2-3 TRBV5-1 few TGCGCCAGCAGCTTGGAACGCGGGGCCCCAGATACGCAGTATTTT CASSLERGAPDTQYF
. TRBJ1-1 TRBV12-5 . TGTGCTAGTTTCCTGGGTGAATGGAACACTGAAGCTTTCTTT CASFLGEWNTEAFF
. TRBJ2-3 TRBV3-1 few TGTGCCAGCAGCCAAGCCTCGCCGGGGGGCCGCGCAGATACGCAGTATTTT CASSQASPGGRADTQYF
TRBD2 TRBJ2-3 TRBV25-1 few TGTGCCAGCAGTGAATCCCGTATAGCGGGAGGGCCCCCCACAGATACGCAGTATTTT CASSESRIAGGPPTDTQYF
TRBD1 TRBJ2-7 TRBV18 . TGTGCCAGCTCATCGGGACAGATTCCTACCTACGAGCAGTACTTC CASSSGQIPTYEQYF
TRBD2 TRBJ2-4 TRBV5-1 few TGCGCCAGCAGCTCCGGGACTAGCGGGACCCTTAAAAACATTCAGTACTTC CASSSGTSGTLKNIQYF
. TRBJ2-1 TRBV5-1 few TGCGCCAGCAGCCCAGGGCCGGGTGGGAGTTGGAATGAGCAGTTCTTC CASSPGPGGSWNEQFF
TRBD1 TRBJ2-1 TRBV18 few TGTGCCAGCGCACGACAGGGGGCTGGCTCCTACAATGAGCAGTTCTTC CASARQGAGSYNEQFF
TRBD2 TRBJ2-5 TRBV5-1 . TGCGCCAGCAGCATTGGGACTAGCGGAAGTGAGGCCCAGTACTTC CASSIGTSGSEAQYF
TRBD1 TRBJ2-3 TRBV6-2/TRBV6-3 few TGTGCCAGCAGTTACCCCTACAGGGGGGTAGATACGCAGTATTTT CASSYPYRGVDTQYF
. TRBJ1-2 TRBV29-1 few TGCAGCGTTGACGGGCTCGAGGGCTACACCTTC CSVDGLEGYTF
TRBD1 TRBJ2-3 TRBV6-6 many TGTGCCAGCAGTTGGGGACAGAGCACAGATACGCAGTATTTT CASSWGQSTDTQYF
. TRBJ2-5 TRBV3-1 . TGTGCCAGCAGCCAAGATTCGAGGATAGAGACCCAGTACTTC CASSQDSRIETQYF
TRBD1 TRBJ2-1 TRBV3-1 few TGTGCCAGCAGCCAGATTACAGGGGGCGGTGAGCAGTTCTTC CASSQITGGGEQFF
. TRBJ2-2 TRBV12-3/TRBV12-4 . TGTGCCAGCAGTTTAGAAGGGGCGTTGAACACCGGGGAGCTGTTTTTT CASSLEGALNTGELFF
. TRBJ1-4 TRBV29-1 few TGCAGCGTTTATGGACCAGATGAAAAACTGTTTTTT CSVYGPDEKLFF
. TRBJ1-1 TRBV20-1 . TGCAGTGTTATCCGGGCTGAAGCTTTCTTT CSVIRAEAFF
. TRBJ2-7 TRBV4-1 . TGCGCCAGCAGCCAAGCGGCAGGCCAGGCGTACGAGCAGTACTTC CASSQAAGQAYEQYF
. TRBJ2-7 TRBV20-1 few TGCAGTGCTAGAGATCAGGACCGGTCCTACGAGCAGTACTTC CSARDQDRSYEQYF
. TRBJ2-3 TRBV3-1 few TGTGCCAGCACCTCGGGGGCGTGGGGGGATACGCAGTATTTT CASTSGAWGDTQYF
. TRBJ2-3 TRBV4-3 . TGCGCCAGCAGCCAGACGCAACAGGCCGGCACAGATACGCAGTATTTT CASSQTQQAGTDTQYF
TRBD2 TRBJ2-7 TRBV5-6 few TGTGCCAGCAGCTTTTATTCCACTAGCGGGGGGTACGAGCAGTACTTC CASSFYSTSGGYEQYF
TRBD2 TRBJ2-1 TRBV20-1 . TGCAGTGCTAGAGATTGGAGACTAGCGGGCTCGGCTGAGCAGTTCTTC CSARDWRLAGSAEQFF
. TRBJ2-5 TRBV4-3 few TGCGCCAGCAGCCAAGAAGTGGGATCAGGAGAGACCCAGTACTTC CASSQEVGSGETQYF
. TRBJ1-2 TRBV7-2 many TGTGCCAGCAGCTCCCAGATGAACTATGGCTACACCTTC CASSSQMNYGYTF
TRBD2 TRBJ2-3 TRBV10-3 . TGTGCCATCAGTGAGGCGATAGCGGGGGACACAGATACGCAGTATTTT CAISEAIAGDTDTQYF